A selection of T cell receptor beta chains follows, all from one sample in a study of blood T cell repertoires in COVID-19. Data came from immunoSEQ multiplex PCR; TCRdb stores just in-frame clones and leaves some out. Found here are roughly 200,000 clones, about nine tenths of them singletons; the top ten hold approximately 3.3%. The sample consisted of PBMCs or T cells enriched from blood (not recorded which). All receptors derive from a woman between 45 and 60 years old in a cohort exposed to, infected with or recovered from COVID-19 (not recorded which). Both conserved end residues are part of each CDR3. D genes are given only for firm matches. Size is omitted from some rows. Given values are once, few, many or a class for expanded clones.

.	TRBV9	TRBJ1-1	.	CASSLRGSPVTTEAFF	TGTGCCAGCAGTTTGCGGGGTAGTCCGGTTACCACTGAAGCTTTCTTT
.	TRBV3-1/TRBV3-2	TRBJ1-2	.	CASSQETDKGHGYTF	TGTGCCAGCAGCCAAGAGACGGACAAAGGGCATGGCTACACCTTC
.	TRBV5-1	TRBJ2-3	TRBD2	CASSLALAGGRTDTQYF	TGCGCCAGCAGCTTGGCCCTAGCGGGGGGGCGTACAGATACGCAGTATTTT
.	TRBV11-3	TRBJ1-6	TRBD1	CASSLGQNNSPLHF	TGTGCCAGCAGTTTGGGACAGAATAATTCACCCCTCCACTTT
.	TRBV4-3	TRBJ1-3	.	CASSQEPGLRGNTIYF	TGCGCCAGCAGCCAAGAACCAGGGCTGAGGGGAAACACCATATATTTT
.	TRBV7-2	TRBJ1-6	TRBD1	CASSSDRDSPLHF	TGTGCCAGCAGCTCGGACAGGGATTCACCCCTCCACTTT
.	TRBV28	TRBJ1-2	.	CASSRDHGYTF	TGTGCCAGCAGTCGAGATCATGGCTACACCTTC
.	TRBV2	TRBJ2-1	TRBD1	CASSERQGRFNGQFF	TGTGCCAGCAGTGAAAGACAGGGTCGGTTCAATGGGCAGTTCTTC
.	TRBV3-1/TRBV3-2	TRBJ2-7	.	CASSQELLAKAYEQYF	TGTGCCAGCAGCCAAGAGCTCCTAGCGAAGGCTTACGAGCAGTACTTC
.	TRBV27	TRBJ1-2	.	CASSLSGQQPNYGYTF	TGTGCCAGCAGTTTATCTGGACAGCAGCCTAACTATGGCTACACCTTC
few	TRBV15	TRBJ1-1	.	CATSRHLRGNTEAFF	TGTGCCACCAGCAGACATCTCAGGGGAAACACTGAAGCTTTCTTT
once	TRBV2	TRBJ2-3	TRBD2	CASSEDRLAGTDTQYF	TGTGCCAGCAGTGAAGATCGACTAGCGGGGACAGATACGCAGTATTTT
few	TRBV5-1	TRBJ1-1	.	CASSSSGQGNTEAFF	TGCGCCAGCAGCTCATCCGGGCAGGGGAACACTGAAGCTTTCTTT
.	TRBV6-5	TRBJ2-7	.	CASSYSRGLKQYF	TGTGCCAGCAGTTACTCCCGAGGGTTGAAGCAGTACTTC
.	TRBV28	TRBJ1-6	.	CASSLFADRSSNSPLHF	TGTGCCAGCAGTTTATTCGCTGACAGGTCCTCTAATTCACCCCTCCACTTT
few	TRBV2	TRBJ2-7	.	CASSEVYSYEQYF	TGTGCCAGCAGTGAAGTTTACTCCTACGAGCAGTACTTC
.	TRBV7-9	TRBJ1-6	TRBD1	CASSEGAHNSPLHF	TGTGCCAGCAGCGAGGGGGCCCATAATTCACCCCTCCACTTT
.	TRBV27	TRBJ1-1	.	CASNPTAALFMNTEAFF	TGTGCCAGCAACCCCACAGCCGCTCTTTTCATGAACACTGAAGCTTTCTTT
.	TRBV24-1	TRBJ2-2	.	CATSDAVTSTGELFF	TGTGCCACCAGTGATGCTGTTACAAGCACCGGGGAGCTGTTTTTT
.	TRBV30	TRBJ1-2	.	CAWLEQGWGYTF	TGTGCCTGGTTGGAACAGGGATGGGGCTACACCTTC
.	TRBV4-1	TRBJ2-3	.	CASSQGGRGTDTQYF	TGCGCCAGCAGCCAAGGGGGGCGAGGCACAGATACGCAGTATTTT
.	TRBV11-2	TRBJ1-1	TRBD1	CASSFQGAGEAFF	TGTGCCAGCAGCTTTCAGGGGGCCGGTGAAGCTTTCTTT
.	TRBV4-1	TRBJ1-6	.	CASSQDGYYNSPLHF	TGCGCCAGCAGCCAAGACGGGTACTATAATTCACCCCTCCACTTT
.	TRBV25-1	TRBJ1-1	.	CASSEGRAGDAFF	TGTGCCAGCAGTGAGGGGCGGGCAGGGGATGCTTTCTTT
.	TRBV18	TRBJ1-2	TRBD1	CASSQRDSNYGYTF	TGTGCCAGCTCACAGAGGGACAGTAACTATGGCTACACCTTC
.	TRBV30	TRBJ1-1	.	CAWSEHYEAFF	TGTGCCTGGAGTGAGCATTATGAAGCTTTCTTT
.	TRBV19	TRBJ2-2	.	CASSNRVAGELFF	TGTGCCAGTAGTAACCGGGTTGCCGGGGAGCTGTTTTTT
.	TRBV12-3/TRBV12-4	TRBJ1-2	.	CASSSGYYGYTF	TGTGCCAGCAGTTCAGGGTACTATGGCTACACCTTC